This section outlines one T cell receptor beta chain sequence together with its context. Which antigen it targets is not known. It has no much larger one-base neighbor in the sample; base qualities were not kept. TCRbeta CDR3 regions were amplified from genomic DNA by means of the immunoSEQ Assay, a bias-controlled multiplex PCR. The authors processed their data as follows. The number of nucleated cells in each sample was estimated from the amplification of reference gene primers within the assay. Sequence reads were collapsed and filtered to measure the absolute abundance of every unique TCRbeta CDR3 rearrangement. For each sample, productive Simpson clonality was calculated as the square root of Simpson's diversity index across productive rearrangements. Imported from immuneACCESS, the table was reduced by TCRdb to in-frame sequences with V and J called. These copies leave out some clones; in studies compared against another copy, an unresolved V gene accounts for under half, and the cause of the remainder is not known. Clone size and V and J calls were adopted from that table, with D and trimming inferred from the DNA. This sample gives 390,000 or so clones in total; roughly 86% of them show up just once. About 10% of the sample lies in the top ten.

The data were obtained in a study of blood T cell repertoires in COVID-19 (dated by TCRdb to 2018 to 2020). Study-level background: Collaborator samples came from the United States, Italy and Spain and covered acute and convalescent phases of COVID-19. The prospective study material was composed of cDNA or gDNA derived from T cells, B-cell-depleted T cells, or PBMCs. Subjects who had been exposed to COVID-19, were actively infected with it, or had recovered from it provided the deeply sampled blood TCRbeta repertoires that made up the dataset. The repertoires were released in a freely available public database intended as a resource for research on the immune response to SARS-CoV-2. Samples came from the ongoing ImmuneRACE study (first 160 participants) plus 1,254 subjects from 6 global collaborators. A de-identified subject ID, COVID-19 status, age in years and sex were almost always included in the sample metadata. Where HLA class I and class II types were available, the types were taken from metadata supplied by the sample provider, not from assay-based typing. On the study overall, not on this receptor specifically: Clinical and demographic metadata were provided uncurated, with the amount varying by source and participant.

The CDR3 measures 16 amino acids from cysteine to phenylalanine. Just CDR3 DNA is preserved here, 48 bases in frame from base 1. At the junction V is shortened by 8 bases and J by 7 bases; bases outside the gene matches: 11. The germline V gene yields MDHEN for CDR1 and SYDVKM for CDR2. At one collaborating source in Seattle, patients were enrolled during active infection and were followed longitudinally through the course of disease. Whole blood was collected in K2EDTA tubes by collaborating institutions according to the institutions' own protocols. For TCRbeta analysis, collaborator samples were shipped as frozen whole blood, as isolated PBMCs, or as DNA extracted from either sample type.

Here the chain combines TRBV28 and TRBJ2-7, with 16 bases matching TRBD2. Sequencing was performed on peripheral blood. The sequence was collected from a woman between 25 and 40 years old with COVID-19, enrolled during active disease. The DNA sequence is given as TGTGCCAGCGCCCCGCCTGGGACTAGCGGGAGGGCGGAGCAGTACTTC. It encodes CASAPPGTSGRAEQYF.